The 26 T cell receptor beta chains listed next were all sequenced from one sample in a study of cytomegalovirus exposure and HLA in healthy donors. Researchers ran the PCR with 60 Vbeta and 13 Jbeta primers. Measured with immunoSEQ multiplex PCR; TCRdb has only the in-frame clones, and not every one. This sample carries around 130,000 clones, with roughly 1.4% going to the ten biggest clones. Sequenced: PBMCs. All receptors come from a woman between 40 and 55 years old in good health and CMV-seronegative.

V usage is TRBV19 and J usage is TRBJ1-4; D not resolved. This CDR3 spans 14 amino acids. Deletions cut 3 bases from V and 9 bases from J, with 14 bases between. In germline, CDR1 is LNHDA, CDR2 SQIVND (reference sequence). The CDR3 is CASSISGSSKKLFF. The CDR3 coding sequence is TGTGCCAGTAGTATTTCGGGGTCTTCTAAAAAACTGTTTTTT. The full variable domain, rest sourced from reference TRBV19 and TRBJ1-4, is DGGITQSPKYLFRKEGQNVTLSCEQNLNHDAMYWYRQDPGQGLRLIYYSQIVNDFQKGDIAEGYSVSREKKESFPLTVTSAQKNPTAFYLCASSISGSSKKLFFGSGTQLSVL.

The chain carries TRBV11-2 and TRBJ1-1; D may be TRBD1 (6 bases). V was clipped by 7 bases and J by 4 bases, with 19 bases between them. The length of the CDR3 is 15 residues. CDR1 SGHAT and CDR2 FQNNGV come from the germline V gene. This CDR3 is CASTLNQGLGTEAFF. CDR3 sequence (DNA): TGTGCCAGCACCTTGAACCAGGGGCTGGGCACTGAAGCTTTCTTT. Full variable domain (outside the CDR3, taken from reference TRBV11-2 and TRBJ1-1): EAGVAQSPRYKIIEKRQSVAFWCNPISGHATLYWYQQILGQGPKLLIQFQNNGVVDDSQLPKDRFSAERLKGVDSTLKIQPAKLEDSAVYLCASTLNQGLGTEAFFGQGTRLTVV.

The chain employs TRBV7-2 and TRBJ1-1; D is uncertain. Trimming pared 1 base from V and 0 bases from J, leaving 6 bases between. The CDR3 sequence is 14 residues long. Per germline, CDR1 SGHTA and CDR2 FQGNSA. The CDR3 reads CASSLVGVNTEAFF. The CDR3 coding sequence is TGTGCCAGCAGCTTAGTCGGGGTGAACACTGAAGCTTTCTTT.

This sequence joins TRBV5-6 and TRBJ1-6; D remains ambiguous. This CDR3 has 15 amino acids. V dropped 3 bases and J dropped 6 bases, with 13 bases sitting between them. Germline lookup yields CDR1 SGHDT and CDR2 YYEEEE. The chain's CDR3 is CASSSWSTGNSPLHF. The CDR3 DNA is TGTGCCAGCAGCTCATGGTCCACGGGTAATTCACCCCTCCACTTT.

The chain recombines TRBV7-2 with TRBJ2-1; 9 bases fit TRBD2. The trim removed 1 base at V and 8 bases at J, leaving 6 bases unmatched. Germline V gives CDR1 SGHTA, CDR2 FQGNSA. The CDR3 is 15 amino acids. CDR3 DNA: TGTGCCAGCAGCTTAGTTACTAGCGGGTCCCATGAGCAGTTCTTC. Protein product: CASSLVTSGSHEQFF.

The chain couples TRBV19 to TRBJ1-2; TRBD1 matches 9 bases. Germline V gene sequence: CDR1 LNHDA, CDR2 SQIVND (reference sequence). The V segment lost 6 bases and the J segment 2 bases; nucleotides outside the gene matches: 16. The CDR3 length is 18 residues. The CDR3 region has the DNA TGTGCCAGTAGCCCAGGCGATGAGACAGGGGGAATAAACTATGGCTACACCTTC. Encoded protein: CASSPGDETGGINYGYTF. Complete variable domain (other parts from reference TRBV19 and TRBJ1-2): DGGITQSPKYLFRKEGQNVTLSCEQNLNHDAMYWYRQDPGQGLRLIYYSQIVNDFQKGDIAEGYSVSREKKESFPLTVTSAQKNPTAFYLCASSPGDETGGINYGYTFGSGTRLTVV.

The J gene is TRBJ1-2, the V gene TRBV6-1; a weak D match, TRBD1 (5 bases). This CDR3 comprises 13 residues. Trimming took 0 bases from V and 8 from J, leaving 10 bases between them. Germline lookup yields CDR1 MNHNS and CDR2 SASEGT. DNA of the CDR3: TGTGCCAGCAGTGAAGCCCAAGGGGTAGGCTACACCTTC. Protein: CASSEAQGVGYTF.

The chain combines TRBV28 with TRBJ1-2, with 11 bases aligning to TRBD1. The CDR3 totals 14 residues. Germline CDR1 reads MDHEN; CDR2 reads SYDVKM. The trim removed 6 bases at V and 4 bases at J, leaving 4 bases unmatched. The CDR3 here is CASREGQGVYGYTF. The CDR3 DNA sequence: TGTGCCAGCAGGGAGGGACAGGGGGTCTATGGCTACACCTTC.

The gene calls are TRBV6-6 and TRBJ1-1; tentative D call: TRBD1 (5 bases). The CDR3 contains 15 residues. V was pared by 6 bases and J by 1 base, with 15 bases between. CDR1 MNHNY and CDR2 SVGAGI come from the germline V gene (reference sequence). The CDR3 is CASSRQGKSNTEAFF. The CDR3 DNA reads TGTGCCAGCAGCCGCCAGGGTAAATCGAACACTGAAGCTTTCTTT.

The chain combines TRBV7-2 with TRBJ1-2; 11 positions match TRBD1. The CDR3 consists of 14 residues. Germline V gene lookup returns CDR1 SGHTA and CDR2 FQGNSA. Trimming at V came to 1 base and at J to 12 bases, leaving 7 bases not matched to a gene. The CDR3 protein is CASSLVGTGGGDTF. The DNA of the CDR3 is TGTGCCAGCAGCTTAGTAGGGACAGGGGGAGGGGACACCTTC.

This rearrangement joins TRBV2 to TRBJ1-2; tentative D call: TRBD1 (6 bases). The germline V gene encodes CDR1 SNHLY and CDR2 FYNNEI. The CDR3 has 14 residues. Trimming took 3 bases from V and 10 from J, leaving 18 bases between them. DNA for the CDR3: TGTGCCAGCAGTGATGTGACAGGTGTGGTAGACTACACCTTC. It specifies CASSDVTGVVDYTF.

CDR3 in DNA: TGTGCCAGCAGCTTATATGGCCCCTCGAACACCGGGGAGCTGTTTTTT. Protein sequence: CASSLYGPSNTGELFF. V is TRBV11-3 and J is TRBJ2-2; no reliable D call. V gave up 2 bases and J gave up 0 bases, with 10 bases separating them. This CDR3 region has 16 residues. The germline gives CDR1 SGHNT, CDR2 YENEEA.

The V and J genes are TRBV28 and TRBJ1-1, with D uncertain. CDR3 length: 11 amino acids. V was pared by 6 bases and J by 5 bases, with 7 bases between. Per germline, CDR1 MDHEN and CDR2 SYDVKM. DNA for the CDR3: TGTGCCAGCAGGGGCCTGACTGAAGCTTTCTTT. Its translation: CASRGLTEAFF.

The gene calls are TRBV5-1 and TRBJ2-1; no clear D. Deletions cut 1 base from V and 4 bases from J, with 9 bases between. There are 14 residues in the CDR3. The germline CDR1 and CDR2 sequences are SGHRS and YFSETQ. CDR3 sequence: CASSLFPTYNEQFF. CDR3 nucleotides: TGCGCCAGCAGCTTGTTCCCGACTTACAATGAGCAGTTCTTC.

V gene TRBV5-1 combines with J gene TRBJ2-4; D may be TRBD2 (7 bases). The V and J ends lost 3 bases and 6 bases respectively, with 13 bases between them. This CDR3 is built from 14 residues. The germline CDR1 and CDR2 sequences are SGHRS and YFSETQ. CDR3 sequence: CASSSYGGANIQYF. CDR3 bases: TGCGCCAGCAGCTCCTATGGGGGGGCAAACATTCAGTACTTC.

This chain links TRBV19 with TRBJ1-2; tentatively, D is TRBD1 (6 bases). The germline V gene encodes CDR1 LNHDA and CDR2 SQIVND (reference sequence). The CDR3 extends over 15 amino acids. V was clipped by 5 bases and J by 2 bases, with 15 bases between them. In nucleotides, the CDR3 is TGTGCCAGTAGTCCCTCACTCACAGGGAACTATGGCTACACCTTC. Translated, it gives CASSPSLTGNYGYTF.

The genes are TRBV19 and TRBJ2-3, with 7 bases that match TRBD1. The ends lost 0 bases at V and 2 bases at J; junction bases unmatched: 5. Germline V CDR1 and CDR2: LNHDA, SQIVND (reference sequence). The CDR3 has 16 residues. CDR3: CASSIEGTVATDTQYF. CDR3 nucleotides: TGTGCCAGTAGTATAGAAGGGACAGTGGCCACAGATACGCAGTATTTT.

V usage is TRBV4-2 and J usage is TRBJ1-4; 11 positions match TRBD1. V was pared by 5 bases and J by 8 bases, with 13 bases of the junction left unmatched. Germline V gives CDR1 LGHNA, CDR2 YNFKEQ. The CDR3 sequence is 17 residues long. This CDR3 reads CASSAGTGGRLNEKLFF. In nucleotides, the CDR3 is TGTGCCAGCAGCGCCGGGACAGGGGGTCGGTTGAACGAAAAACTGTTTTTT.

This sequence joins TRBV19 and TRBJ2-5; 7 bases match TRBD1. The germline gives CDR1 LNHDA, CDR2 SQIVND (reference sequence). V trimming: 4 bases; J trimming: 5 bases; junction bases outside the gene matches: 10. This CDR3 is built from 15 residues. CDR3 protein: CASSSSQDRHETQYF. The DNA for the CDR3 is TGTGCCAGTAGTAGCTCTCAGGACAGGCACGAGACCCAGTACTTC.

A remark on this clone: At one of its ends the junction is not consistent with the germline gene, which may arise from a read error. This chain links TRBV7-7 with TRBJ2-7; 12 bases agree with TRBD1. The V gene's germline CDR1 is SSHAT and CDR2 FNYEAQ (reference sequence). CDR3 length: 15 residues. Here the CDR3 DNA reads TGTGCTAGCAGCCGCGGGACAGGGGGCCACTACGAGCAGTACTTC. Translation: CASSRGTGGHYEQYF.

On this clone itself: Mismatch with germline at one junction end may stem from a read error. The chain joins TRBV7-7 to TRBJ2-3; D is uncertain. Germline values: CDR1 SSHAT, CDR2 FNYEAQ (reference sequence). CDR3 size: 13 residues. DNA for the CDR3: TGTGCTAGCAGCTTAGACCGGGCAGATACGCAGTATTTT. Amino acid sequence: CASSLDRADTQYF.

The rearrangement links TRBV15 to TRBJ2-5, with D possibly being TRBD2 (6 bases). Germline assignment: CDR1 LNHNV and CDR2 YYDKDF (reference sequence). This CDR3 region has 15 residues. V was clipped by 1 base and J by 11 bases, with 20 bases between them. The CDR3 is CATSRVPGTLREQYF. In nucleotides, the CDR3 is TGTGCCACCAGCAGAGTACCTGGGACCCTACGGGAGCAGTACTTC.

The V and J genes are TRBV5-1 and TRBJ1-4; TRBD1 matches at 8 bases. Trimming at V came to 3 bases and at J to 0 bases, leaving 4 bases not matched to a gene. The CDR3 runs 16 residues. Germline V gene sequence: CDR1 SGHRS, CDR2 YFSETQ. Here the CDR3 DNA reads TGCGCCAGCAGCTCCACACAGGGGGCAACTAATGAAAAACTGTTTTTT. Translating it yields CASSSTQGATNEKLFF.

The chain uses TRBV4-2 and TRBJ2-6; 8 bases align to TRBD1. From germline, CDR1 is LGHNA and CDR2 YNFKEQ. V lost 3 bases and J lost 0; bases outside the gene matches: 4. The CDR3 covers 17 residues. CDR3 nucleotide sequence: TGTGCCAGCAGCCAGGGACAGGTGAGCTCTGGGGCCAACGTCCTGACTTTC. As protein: CASSQGQVSSGANVLTF.

The chain uses TRBV2 and TRBJ1-1, with 7 positions matching TRBD1. The CDR3 spans 16 residues. CDR1 SNHLY and CDR2 FYNNEI come from the germline V gene. Trimming removed 4 bases from V and 0 bases from J; junction bases left unmatched: 8. In DNA, the CDR3 is TGTGCCAGCAGTGTTAGGACAGGATTTATGAACACTGAAGCTTTCTTT. Translated: CASSVRTGFMNTEAFF.

The gene calls are TRBV7-3 and TRBJ2-3, with 10 bases aligning to TRBD2. The ends lost 5 bases at V and 10 bases at J; junction bases unmatched: 3. In germline, CDR1 is SGHTA, CDR2 FQGTGA. The length of the CDR3 is 12 residues. The chain's CDR3 is CASSPSGGSQYF. The CDR3 region has the DNA TGTGCCAGCAGCCCTAGCGGGGGTTCGCAGTATTTT.